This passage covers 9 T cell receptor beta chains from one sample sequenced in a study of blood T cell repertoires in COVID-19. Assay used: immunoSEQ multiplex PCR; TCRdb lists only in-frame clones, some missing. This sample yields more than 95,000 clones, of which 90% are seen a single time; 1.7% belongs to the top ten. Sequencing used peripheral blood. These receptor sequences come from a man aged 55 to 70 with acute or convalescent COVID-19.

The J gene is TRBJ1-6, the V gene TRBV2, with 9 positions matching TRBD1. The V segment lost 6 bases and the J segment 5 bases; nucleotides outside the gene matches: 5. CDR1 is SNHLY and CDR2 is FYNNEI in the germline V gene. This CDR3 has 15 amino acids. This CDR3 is CASRSGTGNNSPLHF. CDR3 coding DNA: TGTGCCAGCAGGTCCGGGACAGGGAATAATTCACCCCTCCACTTT. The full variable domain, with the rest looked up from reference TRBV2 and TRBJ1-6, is EPEVTQTPSHQVTQMGQEVILRCVPISNHLYFYWYRQILGQKVEFLVSFYNNEISEKSEIFDDQFSVERPDGSNFTLKIRSTKLEDSAMYFCASRSGTGNNSPLHFGNGTRLTVT.

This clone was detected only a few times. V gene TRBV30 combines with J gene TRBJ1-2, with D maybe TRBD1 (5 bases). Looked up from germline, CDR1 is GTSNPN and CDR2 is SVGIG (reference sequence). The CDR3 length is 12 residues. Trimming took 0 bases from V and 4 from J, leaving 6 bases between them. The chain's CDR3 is CAWSVTAYGYTF. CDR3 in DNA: TGTGCCTGGAGTGTGACAGCCTATGGCTACACCTTC.

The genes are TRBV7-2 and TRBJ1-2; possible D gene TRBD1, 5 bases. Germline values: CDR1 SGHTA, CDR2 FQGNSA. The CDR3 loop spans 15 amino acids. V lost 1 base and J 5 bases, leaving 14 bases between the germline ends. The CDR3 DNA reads TGTGCCAGCAGCTTAGGGGGCCGGGCTGGGTATGGCTACACCTTC. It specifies CASSLGGRAGYGYTF.

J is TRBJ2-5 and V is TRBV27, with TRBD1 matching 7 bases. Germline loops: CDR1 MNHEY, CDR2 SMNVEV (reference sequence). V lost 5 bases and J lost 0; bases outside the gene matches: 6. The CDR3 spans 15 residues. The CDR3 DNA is TGTGCCAGCAGTACACCGGGACAGTACCAAGAGACCCAGTACTTC. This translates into CASSTPGQYQETQYF.

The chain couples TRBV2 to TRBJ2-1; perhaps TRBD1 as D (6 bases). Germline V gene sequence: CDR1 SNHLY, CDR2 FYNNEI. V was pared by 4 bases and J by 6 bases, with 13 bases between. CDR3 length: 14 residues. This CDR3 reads CASSAGRGGNEQFF. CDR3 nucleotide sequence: TGTGCCAGCAGTGCCGGCAGGGGCGGCAATGAGCAGTTCTTC.

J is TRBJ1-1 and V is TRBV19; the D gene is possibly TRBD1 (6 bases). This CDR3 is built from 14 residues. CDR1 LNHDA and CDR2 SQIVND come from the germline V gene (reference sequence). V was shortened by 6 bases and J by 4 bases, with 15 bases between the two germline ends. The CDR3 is CASSVIGGPTEAFF. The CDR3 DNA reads TGTGCCAGTAGCGTCATCGGGGGGCCCACTGAAGCTTTCTTT.

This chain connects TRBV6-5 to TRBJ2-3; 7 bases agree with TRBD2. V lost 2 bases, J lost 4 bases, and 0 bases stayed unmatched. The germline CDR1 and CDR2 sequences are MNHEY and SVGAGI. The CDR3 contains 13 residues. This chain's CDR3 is CASSYGRADTQYF. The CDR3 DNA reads TGTGCCAGCAGTTACGGGAGGGCAGATACGCAGTATTTT.

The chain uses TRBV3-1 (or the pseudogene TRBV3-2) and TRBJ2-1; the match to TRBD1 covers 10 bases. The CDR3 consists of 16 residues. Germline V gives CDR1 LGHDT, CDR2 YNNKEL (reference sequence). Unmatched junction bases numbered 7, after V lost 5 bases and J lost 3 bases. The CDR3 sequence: CASSATGQGNYNEQFF. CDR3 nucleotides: TGTGCCAGCAGCGCCACGGGACAGGGGAACTACAATGAGCAGTTCTTC.

This CDR3 reads CASSFFAGPNTGELFF. The CDR3 bases are TGTGCCAGTAGTTTTTTTGCGGGGCCGAACACCGGGGAGCTGTTTTTT. This chain connects TRBV19 to TRBJ2-2, with D possibly matching TRBD2 (6 bases). The V gene lost 5 bases and the J gene lost 0 bases, with 13 bases spanning the gap. CDR3 size: 16 residues. Germline V gene sequence: CDR1 LNHDA, CDR2 SQIVND (reference sequence).